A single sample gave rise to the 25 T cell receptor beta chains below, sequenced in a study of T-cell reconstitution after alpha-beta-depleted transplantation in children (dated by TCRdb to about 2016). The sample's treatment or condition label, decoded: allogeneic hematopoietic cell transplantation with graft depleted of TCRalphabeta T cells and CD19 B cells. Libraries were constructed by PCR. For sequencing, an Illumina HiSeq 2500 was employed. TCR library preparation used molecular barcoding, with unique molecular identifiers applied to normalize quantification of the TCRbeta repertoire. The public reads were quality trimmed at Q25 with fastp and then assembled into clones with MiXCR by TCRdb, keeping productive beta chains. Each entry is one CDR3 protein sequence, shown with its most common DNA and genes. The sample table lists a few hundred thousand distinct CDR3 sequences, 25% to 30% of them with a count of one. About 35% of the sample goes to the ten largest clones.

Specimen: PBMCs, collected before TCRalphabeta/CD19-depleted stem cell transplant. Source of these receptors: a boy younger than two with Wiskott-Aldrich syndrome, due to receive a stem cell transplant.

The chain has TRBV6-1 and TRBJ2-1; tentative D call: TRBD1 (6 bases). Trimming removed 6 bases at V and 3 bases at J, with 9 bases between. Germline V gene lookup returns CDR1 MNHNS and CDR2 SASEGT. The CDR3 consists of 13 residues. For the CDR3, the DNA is TGTGCCAGCAGGGGGGACAACTACAATGAGCAGTTCTTC. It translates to CASRGDNYNEQFF.

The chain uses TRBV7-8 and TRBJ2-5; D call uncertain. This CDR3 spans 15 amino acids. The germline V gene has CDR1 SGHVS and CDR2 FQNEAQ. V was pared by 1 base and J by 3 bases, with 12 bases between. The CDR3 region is CASSLGVREKETQYF. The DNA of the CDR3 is TGTGCCAGCAGCTTAGGGGTTCGAGAGAAAGAGACCCAGTACTTC.

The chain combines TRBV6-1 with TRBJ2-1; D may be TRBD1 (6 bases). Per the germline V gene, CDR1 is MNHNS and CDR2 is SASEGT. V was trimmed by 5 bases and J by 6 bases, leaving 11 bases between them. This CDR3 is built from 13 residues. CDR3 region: CASSTGTFNEQFF. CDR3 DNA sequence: TGTGCCAGCAGTACAGGGACATTCAATGAGCAGTTCTTC.

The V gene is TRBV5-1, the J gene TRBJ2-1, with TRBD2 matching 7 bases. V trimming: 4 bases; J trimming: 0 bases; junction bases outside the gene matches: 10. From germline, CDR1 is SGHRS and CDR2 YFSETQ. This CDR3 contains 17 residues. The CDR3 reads CASSPLVGGSSYNEQFF. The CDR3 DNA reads TGCGCCAGCAGCCCGCTTGTGGGGGGGAGCTCCTACAATGAGCAGTTCTTC.

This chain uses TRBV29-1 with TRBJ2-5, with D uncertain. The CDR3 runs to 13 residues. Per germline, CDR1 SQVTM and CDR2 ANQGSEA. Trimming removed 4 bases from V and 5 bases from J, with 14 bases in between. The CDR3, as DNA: TGCAGCGTTGCGGATCTTGGTCTTGAGACCCAGTACTTC. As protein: CSVADLGLETQYF. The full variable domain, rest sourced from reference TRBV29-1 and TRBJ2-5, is SAVISQKPSRDICQRGTSLTIQCQVDSQVTMMFWYRQQPGQSLTLIATANQGSEATYESGFVIDKFPISRPNLTFSTLTVSNMSPEDSSIYLCSVADLGLETQYFGPGTRLLVL.

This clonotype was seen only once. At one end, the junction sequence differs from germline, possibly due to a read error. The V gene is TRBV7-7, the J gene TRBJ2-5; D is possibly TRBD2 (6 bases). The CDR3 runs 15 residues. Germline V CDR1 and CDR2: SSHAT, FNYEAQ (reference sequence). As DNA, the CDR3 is TGTGCCTGCAGCCCCGGGGGACCGACCTTAGAGACCCAGTACTTC. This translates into CACSPGGPTLETQYF.

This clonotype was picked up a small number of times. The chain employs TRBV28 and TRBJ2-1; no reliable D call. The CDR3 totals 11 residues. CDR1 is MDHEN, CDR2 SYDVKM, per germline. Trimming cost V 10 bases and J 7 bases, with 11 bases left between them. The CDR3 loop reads CATVLRNEQFF. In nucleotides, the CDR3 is TGTGCCACCGTACTTAGGAATGAGCAGTTCTTC.

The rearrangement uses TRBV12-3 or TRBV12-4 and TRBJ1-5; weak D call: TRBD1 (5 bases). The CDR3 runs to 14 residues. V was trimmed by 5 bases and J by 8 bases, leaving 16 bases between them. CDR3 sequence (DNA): TGTGCCAGCAGTGACGACGGGACCCTGAAGCCCCAGCATTTT. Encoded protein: CASSDDGTLKPQHF.

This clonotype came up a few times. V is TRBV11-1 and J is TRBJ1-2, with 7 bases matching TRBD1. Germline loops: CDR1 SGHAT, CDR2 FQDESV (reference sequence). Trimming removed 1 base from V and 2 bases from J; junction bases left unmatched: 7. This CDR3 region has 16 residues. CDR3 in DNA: TGTGCCAGCAGCTTAGTGTCCCTCAGGGGGAACTATGGCTACACCTTC. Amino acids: CASSLVSLRGNYGYTF. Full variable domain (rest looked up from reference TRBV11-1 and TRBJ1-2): EAEVAQSPRYKITEKSQAVAFWCDPISGHATLYWYRQILGQGPELLVQFQDESVVDDSQLPKDRFSAERLKGVDSTLKIQPAELGDSAMYLCASSLVSLRGNYGYTFGSGTRLTVV.

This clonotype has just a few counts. The chain's CDR3 is CASSFRTSGRVYNEQFF. The DNA for the CDR3 is TGTGCCAGCAGTTTTAGGACTAGCGGGAGAGTTTACAATGAGCAGTTCTTC. This rearrangement joins TRBV12-3 or TRBV12-4 to TRBJ2-1; 13 bases agree with TRBD2. V shed 3 bases and J 4 bases; nucleotides not matched to a gene: 6. The CDR3 is 17 residues long.

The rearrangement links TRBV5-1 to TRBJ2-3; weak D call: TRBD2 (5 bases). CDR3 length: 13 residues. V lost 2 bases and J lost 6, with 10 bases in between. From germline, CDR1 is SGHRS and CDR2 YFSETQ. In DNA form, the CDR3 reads TGCGCCAGCAGCTTTACGGAGGCGGATACGCAGTATTTT. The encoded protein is CASSFTEADTQYF.

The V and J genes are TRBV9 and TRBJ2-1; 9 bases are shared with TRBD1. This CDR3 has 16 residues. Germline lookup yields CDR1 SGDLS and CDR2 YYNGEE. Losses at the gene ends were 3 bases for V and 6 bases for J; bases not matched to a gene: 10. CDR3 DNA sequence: TGTGCCAGCAGCGGTACGGGGGACAGGGCGATCAATGAGCAGTTCTTC. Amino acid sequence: CASSGTGDRAINEQFF. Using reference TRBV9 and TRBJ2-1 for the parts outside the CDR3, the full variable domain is DSGVTQTPKHLITATGQRVTLRCSPRSGDLSVYWYQQSLDQGLQFLIQYYNGEERAKGNILERFSAQQFPDLHSELNLSSLELGDSALYFCASSGTGDRAINEQFFGPGTRLTVL.

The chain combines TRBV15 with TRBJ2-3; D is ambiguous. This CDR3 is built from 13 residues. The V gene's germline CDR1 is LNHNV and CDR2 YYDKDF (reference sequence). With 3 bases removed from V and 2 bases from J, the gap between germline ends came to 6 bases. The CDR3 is CATSSRHTDTQYF. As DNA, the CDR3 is TGTGCCACCAGCAGCCGCCACACAGATACGCAGTATTTT.

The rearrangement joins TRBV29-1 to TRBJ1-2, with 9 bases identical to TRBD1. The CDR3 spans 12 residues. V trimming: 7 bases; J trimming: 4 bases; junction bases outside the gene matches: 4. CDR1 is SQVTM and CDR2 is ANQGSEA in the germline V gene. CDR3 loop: CSGSDRGYGYTF. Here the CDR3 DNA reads TGCAGCGGATCGGACAGGGGCTATGGCTACACCTTC.

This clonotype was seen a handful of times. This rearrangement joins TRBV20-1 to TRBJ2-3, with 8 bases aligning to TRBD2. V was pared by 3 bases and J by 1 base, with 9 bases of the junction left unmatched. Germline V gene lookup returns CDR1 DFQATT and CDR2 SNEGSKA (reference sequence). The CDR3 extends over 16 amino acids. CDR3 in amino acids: CSARGDGSGGTDTQYF. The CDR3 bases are TGCAGTGCTAGGGGAGACGGTAGCGGGGGCACAGATACGCAGTATTTT.

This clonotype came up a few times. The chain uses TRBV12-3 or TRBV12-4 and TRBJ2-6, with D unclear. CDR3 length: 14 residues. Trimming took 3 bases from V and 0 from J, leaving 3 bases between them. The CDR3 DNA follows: TGTGCCAGCAGTTTGCACTCTGGGGCCAACGTCCTGACTTTC. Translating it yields CASSLHSGANVLTF.

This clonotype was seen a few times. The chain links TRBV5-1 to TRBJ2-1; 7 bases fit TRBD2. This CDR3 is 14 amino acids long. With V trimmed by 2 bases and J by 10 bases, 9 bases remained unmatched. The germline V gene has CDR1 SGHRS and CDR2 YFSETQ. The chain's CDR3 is CASSFSGTSAEQFF. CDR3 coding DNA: TGCGCCAGCAGCTTCTCCGGCACTAGCGCCGAGCAGTTCTTC.

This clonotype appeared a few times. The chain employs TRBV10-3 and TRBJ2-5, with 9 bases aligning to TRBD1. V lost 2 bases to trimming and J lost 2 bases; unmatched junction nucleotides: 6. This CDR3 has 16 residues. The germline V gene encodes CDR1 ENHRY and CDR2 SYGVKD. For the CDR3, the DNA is TGTGCCATCAGTGAGACCCACAGGGGGCTTCAAGAGACCCAGTACTTC. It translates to CAISETHRGLQETQYF.

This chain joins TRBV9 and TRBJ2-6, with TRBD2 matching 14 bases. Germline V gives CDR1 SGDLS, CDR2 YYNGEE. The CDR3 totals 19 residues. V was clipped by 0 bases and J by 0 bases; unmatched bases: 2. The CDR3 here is CASSVGLAGGPSGANVLTF. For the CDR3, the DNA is TGTGCCAGCAGCGTAGGACTAGCGGGAGGGCCCTCTGGGGCCAACGTCCTGACTTTC.

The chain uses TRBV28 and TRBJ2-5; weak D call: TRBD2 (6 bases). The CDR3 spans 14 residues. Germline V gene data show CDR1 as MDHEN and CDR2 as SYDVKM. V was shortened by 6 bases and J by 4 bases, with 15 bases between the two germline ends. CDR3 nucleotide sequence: TGTGCCAGCAGGACTAGGAAGGAGGGAGAGACCCAGTACTTC. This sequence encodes CASRTRKEGETQYF.

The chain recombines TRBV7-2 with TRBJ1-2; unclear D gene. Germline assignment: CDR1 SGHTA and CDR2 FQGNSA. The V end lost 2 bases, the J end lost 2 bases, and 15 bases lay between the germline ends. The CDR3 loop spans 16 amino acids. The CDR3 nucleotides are TGTGCCAGCAGCTTACAGGCGGCGGGGTTGAACTATGGCTACACCTTC. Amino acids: CASSLQAAGLNYGYTF.

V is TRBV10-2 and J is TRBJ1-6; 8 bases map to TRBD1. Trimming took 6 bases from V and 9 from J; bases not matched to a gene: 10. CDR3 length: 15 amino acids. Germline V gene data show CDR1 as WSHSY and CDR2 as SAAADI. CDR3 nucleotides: TGCGCCAGCAGGCTAGACAGGGGCACTGGTTCACCCCTCCACTTT. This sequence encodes CASRLDRGTGSPLHF.

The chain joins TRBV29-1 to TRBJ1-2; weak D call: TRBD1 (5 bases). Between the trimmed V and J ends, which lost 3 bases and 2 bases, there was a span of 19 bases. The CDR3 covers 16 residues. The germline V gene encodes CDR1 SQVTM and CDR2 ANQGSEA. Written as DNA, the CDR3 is TGCAGCGTTGACCCCTTTTGGGGGACCAGGAACTATGGCTACACCTTC. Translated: CSVDPFWGTRNYGYTF.

The CDR3 DNA reads as TGTGCCAGCTCACCGACGACAGGGGTGTTGGAAAAACTGTTTTTT. It is translated as CASSPTTGVLEKLFF. The rearrangement uses TRBV18 and TRBJ1-4, with 8 positions matching TRBD1. This CDR3 comprises 15 residues. The germline V gene has CDR1 KGHSH and CDR2 LQKENI. J lost 8 bases, V lost 3 bases, and 8 bases had no gene match.

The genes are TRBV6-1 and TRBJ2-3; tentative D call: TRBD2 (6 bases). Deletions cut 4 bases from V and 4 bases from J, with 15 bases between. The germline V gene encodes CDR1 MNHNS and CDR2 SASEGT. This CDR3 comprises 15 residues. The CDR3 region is CASSVRGLGADTQYF. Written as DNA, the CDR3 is TGTGCCAGCAGTGTTCGGGGGTTAGGCGCAGATACGCAGTATTTT.